The 27 T cell receptor beta chains below all came from one sample that was sequenced in a study of T cell responses to AZD1222 COVID-19 vaccine (dated by TCRdb to the early 2020s). The method was the immunoSEQ multiplex PCR assay. TCRdb stores this immuneACCESS table with in-frame sequences only. Part of the clones is absent; in the studies checked, under half of the shortfall reflects unresolved V genes, and no reason is known for the rest. Present in this sample are around 130,000 clones, 89% of which were seen just once. Together, the top ten hold approximately 9.4% of the sample. Interpreted using the paper, the time point label stands for: about 28 days (+/-7) after the second vaccine dose. The sample in question was peripheral blood, obtained 28 days after the second AZD1222 dose. The receptors here all came from an adult who received the AZD1222 COVID-19 vaccine.

V and J are TRBV4-3 and TRBJ2-6; no firm D call. CDR1 is LGHNA, CDR2 YSLEER, per germline. Trimming removed 4 bases at V and 3 bases at J, with 13 bases between. This CDR3 has 16 residues. The CDR3 loop reads CASSPEETRGANVLTF. The CDR3 DNA is TGCGCCAGCAGCCCCGAGGAGACACGTGGGGCCAACGTCCTGACTTTC.

The genes are TRBV27 and TRBJ2-7; D is uncertain. Germline CDR1 is MNHEY and CDR2 is SMNVEV (reference sequence). V dropped 0 bases and J dropped 0 bases, with 12 bases sitting between them. The CDR3 has 16 residues. The CDR3 here is CASSLSKGTLSYEQYF. DNA for the CDR3: TGTGCCAGCAGTTTATCCAAGGGCACCCTCTCCTACGAGCAGTACTTC.

The rearrangement joins TRBV4-1 to TRBJ2-2; 7 bases fit TRBD1. CDR3 size: 19 residues. Germline V CDR1 and CDR2: MGHRA, YSYEKL. V shed 0 bases and J 5 bases; nucleotides not matched to a gene: 15. CDR3 DNA: TGCGCCAGCAGCCAAGAATCCGGACAGGTCACACAGTGGACCGGGGAGCTGTTTTTT. Translating it yields CASSQESGQVTQWTGELFF.

The chain has TRBV5-4 and TRBJ1-1; no definite D call. Trimming removed 4 bases at V and 1 base at J, with 14 bases between. The CDR3 contains 15 residues. Germline CDR1 is SGHNT and CDR2 is YYREEE (reference sequence). In DNA, the CDR3 is TGTGCCAGCAGCCCTCAACTGAAAACGAACACTGAAGCTTTCTTT. Translating it yields CASSPQLKTNTEAFF.

Here the CDR3 reads CASRRRMRETDTQYF. The CDR3 DNA reads TGTGCCAGCAGAAGGAGGATGAGGGAAACAGATACGCAGTATTTT. This chain uses TRBV3-1 (or the pseudogene TRBV3-2) with TRBJ2-3; D may be TRBD2 (5 bases). The length of the CDR3 is 15 residues. Germline V gene data show CDR1 as LGHDT and CDR2 as YNNKEL (reference sequence). V dropped 6 bases and J dropped 3 bases, with 16 bases sitting between them.

The chain is built from TRBV11-2 and TRBJ2-1, with 8 bases aligning to TRBD2. The CDR3 length is 16 residues. V trimming: 1 base; J trimming: 7 bases; junction bases outside the gene matches: 9. Germline assignment: CDR1 SGHAT and CDR2 FQNNGV. This CDR3 reads CASSLGSSRGGNEQFF. For the CDR3, the DNA is TGTGCCAGCAGCTTAGGTTCTAGCCGGGGGGGAAATGAGCAGTTCTTC.

This rearrangement joins TRBV12-3 or TRBV12-4 to TRBJ1-1; D gene unclear. V gave up 6 bases and J gave up 7 bases, with 9 bases separating them. The CDR3 runs 11 residues. The CDR3 region has the DNA TGTGCCAGCAGCCGGGAGTATGAAGCTTTCTTT. Its protein is CASSREYEAFF.

The chain is built from TRBV19 and TRBJ1-2; 9 bases match TRBD1. V lost 3 bases and J lost 2; bases outside the gene matches: 7. The CDR3 is made up of 16 amino acids. Germline V lookup: CDR1 LNHDA, CDR2 SQIVND (reference sequence). The CDR3 DNA is TGTGCCAGTAGTATCTCCGGGACAGGGTGGAACTATGGCTACACCTTC. It specifies CASSISGTGWNYGYTF.

The chain uses TRBV5-1 and TRBJ2-7; the D gene is possibly TRBD1 (5 bases). The CDR3 has 13 amino acids. Trimming pared 4 bases from V and 3 bases from J, leaving 11 bases between. Germline V gene sequence: CDR1 SGHRS, CDR2 YFSETQ. CDR3 protein: CASSPQGFYEQYF. The CDR3 DNA follows: TGCGCCAGCAGCCCCCAGGGATTCTACGAGCAGTACTTC. The whole variable domain, remainder taken from reference TRBV5-1 and TRBJ2-7, is KAGVTQTPRYLIKTRGQQVTLSCSPISGHRSVSWYQQTPGQGLQFLFEYFSETQRNKGNFPGRFSGRQFSNSRSEMNVSTLELGDSALYLCASSPQGFYEQYFGPGTRLTVT.

The gene calls are TRBV18 and TRBJ1-2, with D uncertain. From germline, CDR1 is KGHSH and CDR2 LQKENI. V lost 6 bases and J 4 bases, leaving 6 bases between the germline ends. There are 11 residues in the CDR3. CDR3 residues: CASSQTYGYTF. Here the CDR3 DNA reads TGTGCCAGCTCCCAAACCTATGGCTACACCTTC.

V usage is TRBV7-2 and J usage is TRBJ1-2; TRBD1 is a possible D gene (6 bases). Germline V gene lookup returns CDR1 SGHTA and CDR2 FQGNSA. V dropped 6 bases and J dropped 9 bases, with 17 bases sitting between them. The CDR3 spans 13 residues. DNA for the CDR3: TGTGCCAGCAGTGGGGGGGACACCTGGAGCTACACCTTC. Protein: CASSGGDTWSYTF.

The chain has TRBV29-1 and TRBJ2-6; no reliable D call. Germline CDR1 SQVTM, CDR2 ANQGSEA. This CDR3 spans 12 amino acids. Trimming took off 5 bases at V and 1 base at J, with 3 bases between the two ends. The chain's CDR3 is CSVLSGANVLTF. CDR3 nucleotide sequence: TGCAGCGTTTTATCTGGGGCCAACGTCCTGACTTTC.

This chain links TRBV5-5 with TRBJ2-7; 7 bases are shared with TRBD2. This CDR3 contains 16 residues. The V segment lost 1 base and the J segment 2 bases; nucleotides outside the gene matches: 9. Per the germline V gene, CDR1 is SGHKS and CDR2 is YYEKEE (reference sequence). The CDR3 protein is CASSLPGTTLTYEQYF. In nucleotides, the CDR3 is TGTGCCAGCAGCTTGCCCGGGACTACGCTTACCTACGAGCAGTACTTC.

V usage is TRBV4-1 and J usage is TRBJ2-1; D call uncertain. The CDR3 contains 15 residues. The germline V gene encodes CDR1 MGHRA and CDR2 YSYEKL. Trimming removed 1 base at V and 5 bases at J, with 12 bases between. The CDR3 bases are TGCGCCAGCAGCCAAGGTCGGCTAACAAACAATGAGCAGTTCTTC. Translation gives CASSQGRLTNNEQFF.

The CDR3 coding sequence is TGTGCCAGCACTCTAAGGGCTAGCGGGGGGGCCGGTCCGCAGTATTTT. It translates to CASTLRASGGAGPQYF. The rearrangement uses TRBV11-2 and TRBJ2-3; 12 nucleotides agree with TRBD2. CDR1 and CDR2 (germline): SGHAT, FQNNGV. This CDR3 region has 16 residues. V was clipped by 7 bases and J by 10 bases; unmatched bases: 15.

The chain couples TRBV27 to TRBJ2-1; 10 bases fit TRBD1. V trimming: 10 bases; J trimming: 7 bases; junction bases outside the gene matches: 13. The germline gives CDR1 MNHEY, CDR2 SMNVEV (reference sequence). CDR3 length equals 15 residues. CDR3 loop: CATAQPDRGWNEQFF. Here the CDR3 DNA reads TGTGCCACCGCACAACCGGACAGGGGGTGGAATGAGCAGTTCTTC.

This chain links TRBV11-3 with TRBJ2-1, with TRBD1 matching over 10 bases. Unmatched junction bases numbered 7, after V lost 1 base and J lost 7 bases. This CDR3 has 16 amino acids. Germline V lookup: CDR1 SGHNT, CDR2 YENEEA. The CDR3 DNA follows: TGTGCCAGCAGCTTAGGCGGGGACAGGGGAGGGAATGAGCAGTTCTTC. It codes for CASSLGGDRGGNEQFF.

V gene TRBV3-1 (or the pseudogene TRBV3-2) combines with J gene TRBJ1-3; D is uncertain. Germline-derived CDR1 and CDR2 are LGHDT and YNNKEL (reference sequence). The CDR3 extends over 15 amino acids. The germline V and J ends were trimmed by 0 bases and 9 bases, with 15 bases remaining between them. The CDR3: CASSQEGRGSGTIYF. The CDR3, as DNA: TGTGCCAGCAGCCAAGAGGGCCGAGGGTCCGGCACCATATATTTT.

V gene TRBV27 combines with J gene TRBJ1-1; D remains ambiguous. Germline V gives CDR1 MNHEY, CDR2 SMNVEV (reference sequence). This CDR3 is built from 17 residues. V lost 6 bases, J lost 0 bases, and 20 bases lay in between. CDR3 coding DNA: TGTGCCAGCAGCGAGCAGCCGCTACTCTTCGTGAACACTGAAGCTTTCTTT. Translating it yields CASSEQPLLFVNTEAFF.

The chain recombines TRBV5-4 with TRBJ1-2; tentatively, D is TRBD1 (6 bases). The V gene lost 4 bases and the J gene lost 4 bases, with 14 bases spanning the gap. Looked up from germline, CDR1 is SGHNT and CDR2 is YYREEE (reference sequence). This CDR3 contains 14 residues. CDR3 sequence (DNA): TGTGCCAGCAGCCCCCCCGGGACATTCTATGGCTACACCTTC. As protein: CASSPPGTFYGYTF.

This clone was found once. The chain links TRBV12-5 to TRBJ1-5, with no clear D. The germline V gene encodes CDR1 LGHNT and CDR2 FRNRAP. V was clipped by 8 bases and J by 1 base, with 9 bases between them. The CDR3 has 13 amino acids. CDR3 in amino acids: CASRGWSNQPQHF. The DNA of the CDR3 is TGTGCTAGTCGGGGATGGAGCAATCAGCCCCAGCATTTT.

The chain employs TRBV5-5 and TRBJ1-2; 8 nucleotides match TRBD1. Germline CDR1 is SGHKS and CDR2 is YYEKEE (reference sequence). The V gene end was trimmed by 3 bases and the J gene end by 2 bases; junction bases not matched to a gene: 6. The CDR3 has 15 residues. The CDR3 loop is CASSWGQAVNYGYTF. CDR3 DNA sequence: TGTGCCAGCAGCTGGGGACAGGCAGTAAACTATGGCTACACCTTC.

The V gene is TRBV19, the J gene TRBJ2-3; D call uncertain. Germline loops: CDR1 LNHDA, CDR2 SQIVND (reference sequence). This CDR3 contains 13 residues. V was shortened by 6 bases and J by 0 bases, with 7 bases between the two germline ends. Written as DNA, the CDR3 is TGTGCCAGTAGGTGGGCTAGCACAGATACGCAGTATTTT. Protein: CASRWASTDTQYF.

This clone showed up just once. The J gene is TRBJ2-1, the V gene TRBV11-2; D possibly corresponds to TRBD1 (5 bases). The length of the CDR3 is 19 residues. V lost 0 bases to trimming and J lost 2 bases, with 20 bases between them. The germline CDR1 and CDR2 sequences are SGHAT and FQNNGV. The CDR3 protein is CASSLDIQQAGLTYNEQFF. CDR3 nucleotide sequence: TGTGCCAGCAGCTTAGATATTCAACAGGCAGGCCTAACCTACAATGAGCAGTTCTTC.

This chain links TRBV6-6 with TRBJ1-3; TRBD1 might be the D (6 bases). Trimming pared 11 bases from V and 0 bases from J, leaving 8 bases between. From germline, CDR1 is MNHNY and CDR2 SVGAGI (reference sequence). The CDR3 runs to 12 residues. The DNA of the CDR3 is TGTGCCTACAGGGTCTCTGGAAACACCATATATTTT. It is translated as CAYRVSGNTIYF.

This clone turned up a few times. This chain links TRBV5-4 with TRBJ1-5; a weak D match, TRBD1 (6 bases). This CDR3 has 11 amino acids. Looked up from germline, CDR1 is SGHNT and CDR2 is YYREEE (reference sequence). This chain's CDR3 is CYRAGDEPQHF. The CDR3 region has the DNA TGTTACCGGGCAGGGGATGAGCCCCAGCATTTT.

The CDR3 DNA sequence: TGCGCCAGCAGCTTGGGGCCGGGGTCGAACACTGAAGCTTTCTTT. Translation gives CASSLGPGSNTEAFF. The V and J genes are TRBV5-1 and TRBJ1-1, with D hard to call. V lost 0 bases, J lost 1 base, and 10 bases lay in between. The CDR3 consists of 15 residues. CDR1 and CDR2 from the germline V gene are SGHRS and YFSETQ.